One sample yielded the 32 T cell receptor beta chains listed below, sequenced in a study of memory CD4+ T cells and cytomegalovirus serostatus. Profiling relied on immunoSEQ multiplex PCR, and the TCRdb table lists in-frame clones only, not all of them. The sample lists about 61,000 clones; around four fifths were seen once. The sort gate was single viable CD3+CD4+CD8-CD45RO+ cells for memory CD4+ T cells. The specimen sequenced was memory CD4+ T cells from blood. All receptors come from an adult in good health and CMV-seronegative.

This clone was seen just once. This chain links TRBV13 with TRBJ1-1; D is possibly TRBD1 (6 bases). CDR3 length: 14 residues. CDR1 and CDR2 (germline): PRHDT, FYEKMQ (reference sequence). The germline V and J ends were trimmed by 8 bases and 4 bases, with 17 bases remaining between them. CDR3 amino acids: CASEGGRGGTEAFF. CDR3 DNA: TGTGCCAGCGAGGGGGGCAGGGGCGGCACTGAAGCTTTCTTT.

The rearrangement joins TRBV30 to TRBJ1-6; D call uncertain. Germline CDR1 and CDR2: GTSNPN and SVGIG (reference sequence). The length of the CDR3 is 13 residues. With 2 bases removed from V and 9 bases from J, the gap between germline ends came to 11 bases. This chain's CDR3 is CAWSQLGGSPLHF. The CDR3 DNA is TGTGCCTGGAGTCAGTTAGGCGGTTCACCCCTCCACTTT.

The chain links TRBV6-1 to TRBJ1-6; D gene unclear. Trimming left V 1 base short and J 5 bases short, with 9 bases between. CDR1 MNHNS and CDR2 SASEGT come from the germline V gene. The CDR3 spans 15 residues. The CDR3 protein is CASSEGGPNNSPLHF. CDR3 coding DNA: TGTGCCAGCAGTGAAGGAGGCCCCAATAATTCACCCCTCCACTTT.

This chain links TRBV18 with TRBJ1-2; D not resolved. Germline loops: CDR1 KGHSH, CDR2 LQKENI. The CDR3 has 13 amino acids. The V and J ends lost 6 bases and 6 bases respectively, with 14 bases between them. The CDR3 DNA reads TGTGCCAGCTCCATAAATGGAGTCGATGGCTACACCTTC. Translating gives CASSINGVDGYTF.

The chain is built from TRBV18 and TRBJ2-7; the D gene is possibly TRBD2 (5 bases). This CDR3 is built from 15 residues. V lost 3 bases and J lost 4, with 16 bases in between. Germline CDR1 reads KGHSH; CDR2 reads LQKENI. The CDR3 sequence is CASSPRTEGQYEQYF. CDR3 coding DNA: TGTGCCAGCTCACCTCGGACTGAGGGCCAGTACGAGCAGTACTTC.

V usage is TRBV11-3 and J usage is TRBJ2-2, with TRBD2 matching 7 bases. CDR3 length: 14 amino acids. The trim removed 3 bases at V and 4 bases at J, leaving 2 bases unmatched. Germline V CDR1 and CDR2: SGHNT, YENEEA. The CDR3 DNA follows: TGTGCCAGCAGCTTGCCGGGGGGCACCGGGGAGCTGTTTTTT. It is translated as CASSLPGGTGELFF.

This chain uses TRBV27 with TRBJ2-1; 11 bases are shared with TRBD1. CDR1 is MNHEY, CDR2 SMNVEV, per germline (reference sequence). This CDR3 comprises 14 residues. V dropped 10 bases and J dropped 4; count of bases not matched to a gene: 6. CDR3 protein: CATRTGGLYNEQFF. CDR3 nucleotides: TGTGCCACCCGGACAGGGGGCCTGTACAATGAGCAGTTCTTC.

This rearrangement joins TRBV5-4 to TRBJ2-1, with D uncertain. Germline CDR1 reads SGHNT; CDR2 reads YYREEE (reference sequence). V lost 2 bases and J lost 3, with 0 bases in between. This CDR3 is 11 amino acids long. CDR3 in DNA: TGTGCCAGCAGCTTCTACAATGAGCAGTTCTTC. Translation: CASSFYNEQFF.

The CDR3 DNA is TGTGCCAGCAGCTCCAACATCGCGGGGGTGGAGACCCAGTACTTC. It yields the protein CASSSNIAGVETQYF. The J gene is TRBJ2-5, the V gene TRBV7-2; 7 bases agree with TRBD2. The junction had 10 bases not matched to a gene; V was cut back by 4 bases and J by 5 bases. The CDR3 is made up of 15 amino acids. Germline CDR1 is SGHTA and CDR2 is FQGNSA.

The gene calls are TRBV19 and TRBJ2-7; 7 nucleotides line up with TRBD1. The V segment lost 5 bases and the J segment 3 bases; nucleotides outside the gene matches: 4. The CDR3 runs 13 residues. Germline CDR1 is LNHDA and CDR2 is SQIVND (reference sequence). CDR3 amino acids: CASSEGTVYEQYF. In DNA, the CDR3 is TGTGCCAGTAGTGAGGGGACAGTCTACGAGCAGTACTTC. Filled out from reference TRBV19 and TRBJ2-7, the complete variable domain reads DGGITQSPKYLFRKEGQNVTLSCEQNLNHDAMYWYRQDPGQGLRLIYYSQIVNDFQKGDIAEGYSVSREKKESFPLTVTSAQKNPTAFYLCASSEGTVYEQYFGPGTRLTVT.

This chain joins TRBV29-1 and TRBJ2-3; TRBD2 aligns across 7 bases. The CDR3 length is 14 residues. Germline-derived CDR1 and CDR2 are SQVTM and ANQGSEA. CDR3 sequence (DNA): TGCAGTGGAGCGGGACTCCGCACAATAAATACGCAGTATTTT. It is translated as CSGAGLRTINTQYF.

The chain recombines TRBV2 with TRBJ2-4, with D hard to call. This CDR3 has 14 residues. V gave up 1 base and J gave up 0 bases, with 4 bases separating them. Germline values: CDR1 SNHLY, CDR2 FYNNEI. For the CDR3, the DNA is TGTGCCAGCAGTGAAGTGCTAGCCAAAAACATTCAGTACTTC. Translating it yields CASSEVLAKNIQYF.

The gene calls are TRBV2 and TRBJ1-4, with D possibly being TRBD1 (5 bases). Germline V CDR1 and CDR2: SNHLY, FYNNEI. This CDR3 is built from 14 residues. V lost 8 bases and J lost 7, with 17 bases in between. The CDR3 region has the DNA TGTGCCAGCCTGGCCCAACGGACATTTGAAAAACTGTTTTTT. Translation gives CASLAQRTFEKLFF.

The chain uses TRBV10-2 and TRBJ1-5; 7 bases line up with TRBD1. Germline lookup yields CDR1 WSHSY and CDR2 SAAADI. The V gene end was trimmed by 8 bases and the J gene end by 2 bases; junction bases not matched to a gene: 9. The CDR3 covers 15 residues. Here the CDR3 reads CASRDEGAGNQPQHF. The CDR3 nucleotides are TGCGCCAGCCGGGACGAGGGGGCGGGCAATCAGCCCCAGCATTTT.

This clone was seen only a few times. V and J are TRBV6-6 and TRBJ2-7; TRBD1 agrees at 8 bases. This CDR3 spans 15 amino acids. J lost 0 bases, V lost 8 bases, and 9 bases had no gene match. The V gene's germline CDR1 is MNHNY and CDR2 SVGAGI (reference sequence). CDR3 sequence reads: CASSGGDRSSYEQYF. The CDR3 region has the DNA TGTGCCAGCTCCGGCGGGGACAGGAGCTCCTACGAGCAGTACTTC.

The chain has TRBV18 and TRBJ2-3; the D is unclear. CDR3 length: 12 amino acids. Germline values: CDR1 KGHSH, CDR2 LQKENI. V was clipped by 5 bases and J by 5 bases, with 8 bases between them. CDR3 in DNA: TGTGCCAGCTCATCAGAGAGAGATACGCAGTATTTT. It yields the protein CASSSERDTQYF.

This clone was detected only a few times. The rearrangement uses TRBV2 and TRBJ2-5, with TRBD1 identical over 9 bases. The length of the CDR3 is 14 residues. Trimming at V came to 6 bases and at J to 5 bases, leaving 7 bases not matched to a gene. Germline V CDR1 and CDR2: SNHLY, FYNNEI. The chain's CDR3 is CASRHRGPGETQYF. The CDR3, as DNA: TGTGCCAGCAGACACAGGGGGCCGGGGGAGACCCAGTACTTC.

The chain is built from TRBV5-1 and TRBJ2-5; either TRBD1 or TRBD2 may supply D (5 bases each). The CDR3 sequence is 15 residues long. Trimming stripped 7 bases from V and 3 bases from J, with 19 bases between. Germline values: CDR1 SGHRS, CDR2 YFSETQ. The DNA for the CDR3 is TGCGCCAGCTCGGAGGCCGGTTGGGGCAAAGAGACCCAGTACTTC. Encoded protein: CASSEAGWGKETQYF.

The rearrangement joins TRBV27 to TRBJ2-4; possibly TRBD2 for D (6 bases). From germline, CDR1 is MNHEY and CDR2 SMNVEV (reference sequence). V was pared by 3 bases and J by 6 bases, with 12 bases between. The CDR3 length is 14 residues. CDR3 sequence: CASSLALAGNIQYF. CDR3 DNA sequence: TGTGCCAGCAGTTTGGCACTAGCCGGAAACATTCAGTACTTC.

This clone was recorded only once. This chain joins TRBV27 and TRBJ2-7; D uncertain. The CDR3 spans 14 residues. Germline CDR1 and CDR2: MNHEY and SMNVEV (reference sequence). V shed 5 bases and J shed 1 base, with 12 bases lying between them. In DNA, the CDR3 is TGTGCCAGCAGTCCCACCTGGGATTCCTACGAGCAGTACTTC. Its protein product is CASSPTWDSYEQYF.

The chain uses TRBV5-1 and TRBJ1-1; 7 bases are shared with TRBD1. Looked up from germline, CDR1 is SGHRS and CDR2 is YFSETQ. Trimming removed 5 bases from V and 1 base from J; junction bases left unmatched: 8. The CDR3 consists of 15 residues. As DNA, the CDR3 is TGCGCCAGCAGACGGGACAGCCAACGGAACACTGAAGCTTTCTTT. Protein: CASRRDSQRNTEAFF.

The rearrangement links TRBV9 to TRBJ1-5; TRBD1 is a possible D gene (6 bases). The ends were cut back, 3 bases at V and 0 bases at J, with 10 bases in the middle. This CDR3 is built from 15 residues. Per germline, CDR1 SGDLS and CDR2 YYNGEE. CDR3 DNA sequence: TGTGCCAGCAGCGCCAAGGGGGGTAGCAATCAGCCCCAGCATTTT. Protein sequence: CASSAKGGSNQPQHF.

The chain's CDR3 is CASSELFETQYF. CDR3 nucleotide sequence: TGTGCCAGCAGTGAACTATTCGAGACCCAGTACTTC. This chain links TRBV2 with TRBJ2-5; D unclear. The CDR3 extends over 12 amino acids. Germline-derived CDR1 and CDR2 are SNHLY and FYNNEI. V was clipped by 2 bases and J by 5 bases, with 6 bases between them.

The rearrangement links TRBV7-2 to TRBJ2-7; 8 bases are shared with TRBD1. In germline, CDR1 is SGHTA, CDR2 FQGNSA. Germline trimming cut 3 bases from V and 7 bases from J; bases unmatched to any gene: 8. The CDR3 runs 14 residues. In DNA, the CDR3 is TGTGCCAGCAGCTTTCGGACAGGGTCGAGGGAGCAGTACTTC. Its translation is CASSFRTGSREQYF.

The rearrangement links TRBV28 to TRBJ2-5; no reliable D call. The CDR3 spans 13 residues. Germline V gives CDR1 MDHEN, CDR2 SYDVKM. V lost 5 bases and J 2 bases, leaving 9 bases between the germline ends. The CDR3 sequence is CASSGGSQETQYF. The CDR3 DNA reads TGTGCCAGCAGTGGTGGCAGTCAAGAGACCCAGTACTTC.

This clone was seen just once. The V call is TRBV28, the J call TRBJ2-3; D call uncertain. Germline CDR1 and CDR2: MDHEN and SYDVKM. V was clipped by 7 bases and J by 5 bases, with 10 bases between them. The CDR3 runs to 12 residues. CDR3 region: CASTQTLDTQYF. The CDR3 coding sequence is TGTGCCAGCACCCAGACCTTAGATACGCAGTATTTT.

V and J are TRBV4-2 and TRBJ1-5; no clear D. Trimming took 0 bases from V and 0 from J, leaving 12 bases between them. CDR1 is LGHNA, CDR2 YNFKEQ, per germline. This CDR3 is built from 17 residues. The CDR3 reads CASSQDMRAHSNQPQHF. In DNA, the CDR3 is TGTGCCAGCAGCCAAGATATGAGAGCCCATAGCAATCAGCCCCAGCATTTT.

J is TRBJ2-1 and V is TRBV19; D is unresolved. Between the trimmed V and J ends, which lost 7 bases and 3 bases, there was a span of 13 bases. The germline CDR1 and CDR2 sequences are LNHDA and SQIVND (reference sequence). The length of the CDR3 is 14 residues. The CDR3 loop is CASKTTSRYNEQFF. The CDR3 coding sequence is TGTGCCAGTAAGACGACCAGCCGCTACAATGAGCAGTTCTTC.

V and J are TRBV6-6 and TRBJ2-7; 8 bases are a match to TRBD1. Germline CDR1 and CDR2: MNHNY and SVGAGI (reference sequence). V dropped 7 bases and J dropped 7; count of bases not matched to a gene: 12. The length of the CDR3 is 14 residues. The chain's CDR3 is CASNAGRGQGEQYF. CDR3 coding DNA: TGTGCCAGCAACGCAGGCAGGGGGCAGGGTGAGCAGTACTTC.

This clone came up a few times. The V call is TRBV6-1, the J call TRBJ1-1; TRBD1 agrees at 7 bases. The CDR3 totals 13 residues. The V gene end was trimmed by 4 bases and the J gene end by 11 bases; junction bases not matched to a gene: 10. Germline V gives CDR1 MNHNS, CDR2 SASEGT. DNA of the CDR3: TGTGCCAGCAGTGTCACCACAGGGGTTATCGCTTTCTTT. This sequence encodes CASSVTTGVIAFF.

The sample holds one count of this clone. CDR3 loop: CASSETRQGRQPQHF. DNA for the CDR3: TGTGCCAGCAGTGAAACTAGGCAGGGACGACAGCCCCAGCATTTT. The chain is built from TRBV6-1 and TRBJ1-5, with D possibly matching TRBD1 (5 bases). Germline V gives CDR1 MNHNS, CDR2 SASEGT. Trimming left V 2 bases short and J 7 bases short, with 15 bases between. This CDR3 contains 15 residues.

This clone was counted once. The chain employs TRBV10-3 and TRBJ1-2, with D uncertain. Trimming shortened V by 2 bases and J by 5 bases, and 12 bases separated the two germline ends. The CDR3 has 14 amino acids. Looked up from germline, CDR1 is ENHRY and CDR2 is SYGVKD. CDR3 in amino acids: CAISEVVEGYGYTF. In DNA form, the CDR3 reads TGTGCCATCAGTGAGGTGGTTGAGGGTTATGGCTACACCTTC.